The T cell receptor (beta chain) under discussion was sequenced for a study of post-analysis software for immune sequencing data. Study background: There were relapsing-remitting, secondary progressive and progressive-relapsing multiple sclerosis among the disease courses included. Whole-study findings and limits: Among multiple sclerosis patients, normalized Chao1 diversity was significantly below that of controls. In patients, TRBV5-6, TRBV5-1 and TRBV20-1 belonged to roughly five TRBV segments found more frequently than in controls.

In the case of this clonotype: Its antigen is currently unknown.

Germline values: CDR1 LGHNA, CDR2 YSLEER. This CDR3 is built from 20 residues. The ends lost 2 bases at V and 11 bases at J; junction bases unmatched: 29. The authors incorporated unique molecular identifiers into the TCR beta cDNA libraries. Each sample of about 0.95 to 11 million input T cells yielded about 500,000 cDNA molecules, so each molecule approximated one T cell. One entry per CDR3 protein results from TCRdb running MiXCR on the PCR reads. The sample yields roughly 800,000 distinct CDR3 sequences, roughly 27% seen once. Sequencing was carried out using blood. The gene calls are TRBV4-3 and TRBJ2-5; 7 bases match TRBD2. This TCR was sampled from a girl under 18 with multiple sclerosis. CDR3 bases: TGCGCCAGCAGCCAATTTCTCTCTGGGCCCCCTCGTCGAGCGGGAACTGAGCAGTACTTC. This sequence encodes CASSQFLSGPPRRAGTEQYF.